The 22 T cell receptor beta chains presented below share a single source sample, sequenced in a study of technical replicates of blood from a handful of donors. The protocol was immunoSEQ multiplex PCR, while the TCRdb copy is restricted to in-frame clones and leaves out a portion. This repertoire shows about 83,000 clones, about 92% found once; its top ten account for around 0.27%. The sequenced sample was T cells isolated from PBMCs. The receptor source for this set is a human donor in good health.

The chain is built from TRBV6-6 and TRBJ2-1, with TRBD2 as a possible D gene (7 bases). Trimming stripped 8 bases from V and 0 bases from J, with 11 bases between. From germline, CDR1 is MNHNY and CDR2 SVGAGI (reference sequence). The CDR3 is made up of 14 amino acids. CDR3 DNA sequence: TGTGCCAGCTGGGGGGGCTACTCCTACAATGAGCAGTTCTTC. The encoded protein is CASWGGYSYNEQFF.

The V and J genes are TRBV19 and TRBJ2-2; 7 bases line up with TRBD1. V dropped 4 bases and J dropped 2; count of bases not matched to a gene: 4. Germline V lookup: CDR1 LNHDA, CDR2 SQIVND (reference sequence). The length of the CDR3 is 15 residues. The CDR3 loop is CASSTGTANTGELFF. The CDR3 nucleotides read TGTGCCAGTAGTACTGGGACAGCTAACACCGGGGAGCTGTTTTTT.

V usage is TRBV4-1 and J usage is TRBJ2-7; 9 nucleotides line up with TRBD1. The CDR3 sequence is 14 residues long. Per germline, CDR1 MGHRA and CDR2 YSYEKL. The V segment lost 6 bases and the J segment 7 bases; nucleotides outside the gene matches: 10. The CDR3 nucleotides read TGCGCCAGCAGTATACAGGGGGCGACGGGAGAGCAGTACTTC. As protein: CASSIQGATGEQYF.

The V call is TRBV10-3, the J call TRBJ2-2; 7 bases align to TRBD2. Unmatched junction bases numbered 4, after V lost 2 bases and J lost 4 bases. The CDR3 covers 15 residues. Germline V lookup: CDR1 ENHRY, CDR2 SYGVKD. The CDR3 here is CAISEVAGATGELFF. The CDR3 DNA follows: TGTGCCATCAGTGAGGTGGCGGGAGCCACCGGGGAGCTGTTTTTT.

V is TRBV27 and J is TRBJ2-1, with 9 bases aligning to TRBD2. The length of the CDR3 is 17 residues. CDR1 is MNHEY and CDR2 is SMNVEV in the germline V gene (reference sequence). J was trimmed by 8 bases and V by 6 bases; bases with no gene match: 17. The CDR3: CASSLSPGLAGSDEQFF. In DNA, the CDR3 is TGTGCCAGCAGCCTGTCTCCGGGACTAGCAGGTTCGGATGAGCAGTTCTTC.

In DNA form, the CDR3 reads TGTGCCAGCAGTTTAAGGGGGACCCAGTACTTC. Translating it yields CASSLRGTQYF. The rearrangement uses TRBV14 and TRBJ2-5; D is perhaps TRBD1 (5 bases). Between the trimmed V and J ends, which lost 6 bases and 7 bases, there was a span of 9 bases. CDR1 SGHDN and CDR2 FVKESK come from the germline V gene. The CDR3 runs to 11 residues.

The chain combines TRBV29-1 with TRBJ1-2; a possible D gene is TRBD1 (5 bases). Germline values: CDR1 SQVTM, CDR2 ANQGSEA. The ends were cut back, 5 bases at V and 6 bases at J, with 16 bases in the middle. This CDR3 has 13 residues. CDR3 amino acids: CSVRGAGSDGYTF. The CDR3 nucleotides are TGCAGCGTTCGCGGGGCAGGGTCGGATGGCTACACCTTC.

This chain uses TRBV7-9 with TRBJ1-5, with a weak D call TRBD1 (5 bases). This CDR3 region has 14 residues. V lost 5 bases to trimming and J lost 2 bases, with 10 bases between them. The V gene's germline CDR1 is SEHNR and CDR2 FQNEAQ (reference sequence). The DNA for the CDR3 is TGTGCCAGCAGCCAGACAGAAGGCAATCAGCCCCAGCATTTT. Translation: CASSQTEGNQPQHF.

V usage is TRBV7-8 and J usage is TRBJ1-2, with D possibly matching TRBD1 (6 bases). CDR1 and CDR2 (germline): SGHVS, FQNEAQ. CDR3 size: 14 residues. V gave up 4 bases and J gave up 8 bases, with 17 bases separating them. Here the CDR3 reads CASSSTTGPGGYTF. Written as DNA, the CDR3 is TGTGCCAGCAGCTCTACGACAGGTCCTGGAGGCTACACCTTC.

V gene TRBV11-3 combines with J gene TRBJ1-6; a weak D match, TRBD1 (6 bases). V shed 5 bases and J shed 8 bases, with 13 bases lying between them. Looked up from germline, CDR1 is SGHNT and CDR2 is YENEEA. This CDR3 region has 14 residues. The CDR3 DNA is TGTGCCAGCAGCGCCCAGGGGATCCATTCACCCCTCCACTTT. It yields the protein CASSAQGIHSPLHF. The variable domain in full, completed from reference TRBV11-3 and TRBJ1-6, reads EAGVVQSPRYKIIEKKQPVAFWCNPISGHNTLYWYLQNLGQGPELLIRYENEEAVDDSQLPKDRFSAERLKGVDSTLKIQPAELGDSAVYLCASSAQGIHSPLHFGNGTRLTVT.

The V gene is TRBV2, the J gene TRBJ2-7; TRBD2 matches at 9 bases. Trimming at V came to 4 bases and at J to 4 bases, leaving 11 bases not matched to a gene. The length of the CDR3 is 16 residues. Germline V gene lookup returns CDR1 SNHLY and CDR2 FYNNEI. CDR3 region: CASSVVGGRDGYEQYF. In DNA, the CDR3 is TGTGCCAGCAGTGTAGTTGGCGGGAGGGACGGATACGAGCAGTACTTC.

The chain carries TRBV2 and TRBJ2-3; 7 bases match TRBD2. Per the germline V gene, CDR1 is SNHLY and CDR2 is FYNNEI. The junction had 2 bases not matched to a gene; V was cut back by 5 bases and J by 6 bases. The CDR3 has 12 residues. The CDR3: CASSSLADTQYF. The CDR3 DNA is TGTGCCAGCAGTTCACTAGCGGATACGCAGTATTTT.

The J gene is TRBJ2-1, the V gene TRBV5-1; TRBD2 matches at 7 bases. The ends lost 3 bases at V and 2 bases at J; junction bases unmatched: 8. The germline CDR1 and CDR2 sequences are SGHRS and YFSETQ. This CDR3 spans 16 amino acids. CDR3 bases: TGCGCCAGCAGCTGGGTCGGCGGGAGCGCCTACAATGAGCAGTTCTTC. It encodes CASSWVGGSAYNEQFF. Full variable domain (missing parts from reference TRBV5-1 and TRBJ2-1): KAGVTQTPRYLIKTRGQQVTLSCSPISGHRSVSWYQQTPGQGLQFLFEYFSETQRNKGNFPGRFSGRQFSNSRSEMNVSTLELGDSALYLCASSWVGGSAYNEQFFGPGTRLTVL.

The chain couples TRBV13 to TRBJ2-3; D remains unclear. Germline V CDR1 and CDR2: PRHDT, FYEKMQ (reference sequence). V was cut by 5 bases and J by 0 bases, with 3 bases left in between. This CDR3 contains 12 residues. CDR3 residues: CASSLSTDTQYF. The CDR3 DNA reads TGTGCCAGCAGCCTAAGCACAGATACGCAGTATTTT.

The chain has TRBV7-8 and TRBJ2-2; tentatively, D is TRBD1 (5 bases). Germline CDR1 is SGHVS and CDR2 is FQNEAQ. The CDR3 is 16 amino acids. Trimming shortened V by 5 bases and J by 2 bases, and 15 bases separated the two germline ends. In nucleotides, the CDR3 is TGTGCCAGCAGCCCCCCTACAGGACCAAACACCGGGGAGCTGTTTTTT. Translated, it gives CASSPPTGPNTGELFF.

The rearrangement links TRBV6-5 to TRBJ1-6, with 10 bases that match TRBD1. Germline loops: CDR1 MNHEY, CDR2 SVGAGI. The CDR3 runs 14 residues. The trim removed 6 bases at V and 8 bases at J, leaving 4 bases unmatched. The CDR3: CASRSGTGDSPLHF. In nucleotides, the CDR3 is TGTGCCAGCAGATCCGGGACAGGGGATTCACCCCTCCACTTT.

The rearrangement uses TRBV5-1 and TRBJ2-1, with 7 bases that match TRBD1. This CDR3 contains 14 residues. The V gene's germline CDR1 is SGHRS and CDR2 YFSETQ. V gave up 2 bases and J gave up 10 bases; unmatched junction bases: 9. CDR3 DNA: TGCGCCAGCAGCTTAGGAGCAGGGGGTAACGAGCAGTTCTTC. This encodes CASSLGAGGNEQFF.

The V call is TRBV19, the J call TRBJ2-7; 7 nucleotides align to TRBD2. Per the germline V gene, CDR1 is LNHDA and CDR2 is SQIVND (reference sequence). The CDR3 has 13 amino acids. V lost 5 bases, J lost 2 bases, and 3 bases stayed unmatched. The CDR3 nucleotides read TGTGCCAGTAGTTCCAGCGGGACCTACGAGCAGTACTTC. Its protein product is CASSSSGTYEQYF.

The chain combines TRBV9 with TRBJ1-1; 7 nucleotides match TRBD1. J lost 5 bases, V lost 4 bases, and 2 bases had no gene match. Germline CDR1 and CDR2: SGDLS and YYNGEE. This CDR3 contains 12 residues. CDR3 DNA: TGTGCCAGCAGCCGACAGGGAACTGAAGCTTTCTTT. This translates into CASSRQGTEAFF.

J is TRBJ2-1 and V is TRBV29-1; 9 nucleotides align to TRBD2. Looked up from germline, CDR1 is SQVTM and CDR2 is ANQGSEA. CDR3 length: 13 amino acids. V was clipped by 2 bases and J by 8 bases; unmatched bases: 4. The chain's CDR3 is CSVEPAGGHEQFF. CDR3 nucleotides: TGCAGCGTTGAACCAGCGGGAGGACATGAGCAGTTCTTC.

The chain couples TRBV4-1 to TRBJ2-7, with a tentative D call TRBD1 (7 bases). This CDR3 is built from 15 residues. Germline V gene lookup returns CDR1 MGHRA and CDR2 YSYEKL. V lost 1 base, J lost 2 bases, and 12 bases lay in between. The CDR3 DNA sequence: TGCGCCAGCAGCCAAGTGCAGGGGGGACCCTACGAGCAGTACTTC. Its translation is CASSQVQGGPYEQYF.

The chain couples TRBV10-3 to TRBJ2-1; 15 bases are a match to TRBD2. Per germline, CDR1 ENHRY and CDR2 SYGVKD. The CDR3 sequence is 16 residues long. V shed 0 bases and J 6 bases; nucleotides not matched to a gene: 0. CDR3 DNA: TGTGCCATCAGTGAGTCGGGACTAGCGGGGGGCAATGAGCAGTTCTTC. Its translation: CAISESGLAGGNEQFF.